This T cell receptor beta chain emerged from a study of blood T cell repertoires in COVID-19. Germline CDR1 SGDLS, CDR2 YYNGEE. This CDR3 is 15 amino acids long. V was pared by 4 bases and J by 5 bases, with 7 bases of the junction left unmatched. Produced via immunoSEQ multiplex PCR; TCRdb's table is partial and in-frame only. The table shows a few hundred thousand clones, with 85% to 90% occurring only once. This chain joins TRBV9 and TRBJ2-5, with TRBD1 matching 11 bases. The sequence was collected from a man between 18 and 29 years old with active or convalescent COVID-19. Sample: peripheral blood. As DNA, the CDR3 is TGTGCCAGCAGCCTAGGGACAGGGGGACGCGAGACCCAGTACTTC. As protein: CASSLGTGGRETQYF.